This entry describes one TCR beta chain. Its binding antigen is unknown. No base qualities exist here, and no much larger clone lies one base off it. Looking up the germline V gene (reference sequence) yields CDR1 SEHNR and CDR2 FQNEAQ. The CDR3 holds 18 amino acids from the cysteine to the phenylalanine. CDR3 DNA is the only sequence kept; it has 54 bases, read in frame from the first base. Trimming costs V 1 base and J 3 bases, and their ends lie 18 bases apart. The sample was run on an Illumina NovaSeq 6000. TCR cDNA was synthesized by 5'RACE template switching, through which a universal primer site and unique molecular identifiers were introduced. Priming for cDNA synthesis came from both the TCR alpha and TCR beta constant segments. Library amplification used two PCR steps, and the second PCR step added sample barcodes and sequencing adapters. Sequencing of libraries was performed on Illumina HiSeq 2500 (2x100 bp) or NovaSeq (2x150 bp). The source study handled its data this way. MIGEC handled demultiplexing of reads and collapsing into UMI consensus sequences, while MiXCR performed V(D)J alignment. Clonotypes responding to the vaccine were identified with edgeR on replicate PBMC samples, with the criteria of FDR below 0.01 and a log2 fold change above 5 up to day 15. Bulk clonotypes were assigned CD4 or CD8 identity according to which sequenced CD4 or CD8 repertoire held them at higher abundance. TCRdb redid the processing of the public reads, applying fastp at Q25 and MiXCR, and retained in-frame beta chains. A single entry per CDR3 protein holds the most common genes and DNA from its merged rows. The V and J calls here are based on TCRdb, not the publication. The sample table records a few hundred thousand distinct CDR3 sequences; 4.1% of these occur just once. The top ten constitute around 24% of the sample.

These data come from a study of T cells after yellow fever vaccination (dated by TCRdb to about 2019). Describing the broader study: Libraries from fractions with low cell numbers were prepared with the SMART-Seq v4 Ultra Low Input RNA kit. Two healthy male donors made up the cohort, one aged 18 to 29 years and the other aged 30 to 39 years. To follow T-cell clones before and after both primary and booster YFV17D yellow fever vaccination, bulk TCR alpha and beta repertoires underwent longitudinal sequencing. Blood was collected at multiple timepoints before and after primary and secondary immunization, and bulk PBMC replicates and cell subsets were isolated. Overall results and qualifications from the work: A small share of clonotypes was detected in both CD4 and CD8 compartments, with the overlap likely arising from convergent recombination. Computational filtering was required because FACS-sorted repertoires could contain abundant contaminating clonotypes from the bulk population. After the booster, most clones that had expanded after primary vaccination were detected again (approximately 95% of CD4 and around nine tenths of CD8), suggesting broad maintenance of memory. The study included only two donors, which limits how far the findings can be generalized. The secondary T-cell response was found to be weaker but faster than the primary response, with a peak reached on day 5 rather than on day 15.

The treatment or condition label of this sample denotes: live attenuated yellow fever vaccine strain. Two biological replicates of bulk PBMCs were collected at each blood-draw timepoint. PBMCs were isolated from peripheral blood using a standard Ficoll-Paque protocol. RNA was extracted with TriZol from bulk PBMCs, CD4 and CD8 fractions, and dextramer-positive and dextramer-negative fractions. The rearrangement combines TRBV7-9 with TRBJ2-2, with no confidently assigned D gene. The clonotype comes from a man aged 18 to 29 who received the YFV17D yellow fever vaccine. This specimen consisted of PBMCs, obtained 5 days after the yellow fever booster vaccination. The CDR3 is CASSLGLLGSGDTGELFF. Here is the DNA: TGTGCCAGCAGCTTAGGCCTTTTAGGGTCGGGCGACACCGGGGAGCTGTTTTTT. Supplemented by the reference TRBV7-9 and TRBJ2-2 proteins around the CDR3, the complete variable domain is DTGVSQNPRHKITKRGQNVTFRCDPISEHNRLYWYRQTLGQGPEFLTYFQNEAQLEKSRLLSDRFSAERPKGSFSTLEIQRTEQGDSAMYLCASSLGLLGSGDTGELFFGEGSRLTVL.